This TCR beta chain was profiled in a study of T-cell memory formation after mild COVID-19 (dated by TCRdb to about 2021). Concerning the study at large: TCR sequence clusters from the two donors were found to be largely donor specific. Two young, previously healthy adult volunteers made up the cohort, one male and one female. In a couple of donors, T-cell clones that expanded and contracted after mild COVID-19 were tracked by sequencing TCRalpha and TCRbeta repertoires over time. The research as a whole found: The study included only a couple of mild cases, and larger cohorts that include severe cases with pre-infection samples were judged to be necessary. Whether the second-wave clones peaking on day 37 were SARS-CoV-2 specific was not confirmed. Contracting CD4+ clones turned up mainly in the CM and EM memory subsets, whereas EMRA was where CD8+ clones were enriched. Clones contracting from day 15 to 85 had balanced CD4/CD8 phenotypes, while a second wave expanding from day 15 to 37 was biased towards CD4+. Some responding clones were found in pre-infection memory, which suggests that pre-existing cross-reactive memory T cells took part in the SARS-CoV-2 response.

TCRdb names Illumina NovaSeq 6000 as the instrument used. TCRalpha and TCRbeta cDNA libraries were constructed by 5'RACE with constant-segment primers, with sample barcodes and unique molecular identifiers being introduced. Trizol reagent was used to extract RNA from every sample. Libraries were amplified in two PCR steps, with a second sample barcode and Illumina TruSeq adapters added in the second step. Sequencing of the libraries was done on an Illumina NovaSeq, producing 2 x 150 bp paired-end reads. The authors' analysis ran thus. The reads were demultiplexed and collapsed into UMI-guided consensus sequences using migec v1.2.7. Using mixcr v2.1.11, the UMI consensuses were aligned to TRA and TRB V and J templates and assembled into clonotypes. A clonotype was counted as expanded or contracted only when both edgeR and NoisET called the clonotype significant, with the noise models trained on biological replicates. For edgeR calls, the thresholds were a false discovery rate-adjusted p below 0.01 and a log2 fold-change of 1. As an exploratory analysis of dynamics, PCA with hierarchical clustering was applied to max-normalized trajectories of the 1000 most abundant clonotypes. Separately sequenced CD4+ and CD8+ repertoires were used to assign the CD4 or CD8 phenotype of responding clones. In TCRdb, the public reads were trimmed at Q25 with fastp and aligned with MiXCR, with productive beta chains retained. Rows are unified per CDR3 protein, each entry keeping the most common DNA and genes. TCRdb, rather than the study authors, made the V and J calls. The sample has around 450,000 distinct CDR3 sequences on record, roughly 26% of them singletons. Roughly 8.9% of the sample is taken by the ten largest.

PBMCs were isolated by Ficoll-Paque density gradient centrifugation. A note on this clonotype: No antigen is known for it. The record has no base qualities; no much larger clone is one base away.

The CDR3 runs 14 residues from the cysteine to the phenylalanine. The kept DNA is CDR3 alone, 42 bases in frame from the first base. V has 7 bases trimmed and J has 0 bases trimmed; junction bases matching no gene number 4. The germline V gene yields KGHDR for CDR1 and SFDVKD for CDR2. This receptor chain uses TRBV24-1 and TRBJ1-1; 7 junctional bases match TRBD1. The material sequenced was PBMCs or a T cell subset sorted from them (not recorded which). This sequence was found in an adult woman who had mild COVID-19 (a few samples of this study predate the infection). The sample titles of this study are shuffled in the database, so cell type and time point are left out; the donor was told from shared clones. CDR3 sequence: CATSETGLNTEAFF. The base sequence is TGTGCCACCAGCGAGACAGGGCTGAACACTGAAGCTTTCTTT.